A single sample is the source of the 6 T cell receptor beta chains below, sequenced in a study of T cell responses to AZD1222 COVID-19 vaccine. The table came from immunoSEQ multiplex PCR; TCRdb's copy has only in-frame clones and leaves some out. The sample records 95,000 to 100,000 clones, about nine tenths being singletons. Here the sequenced sample was peripheral blood, taken on day 0 of AZD1222 vaccination. All receptors derive from an adult in good health.

This chain links TRBV14 with TRBJ1-4, with 9 positions matching TRBD1. CDR1 is SGHDN and CDR2 is FVKESK in the germline V gene. The CDR3 loop spans 14 amino acids. V shed 6 bases and J 7 bases; nucleotides not matched to a gene: 6. In DNA form, the CDR3 reads TGTGCCAGCAGACAACAGGGGGCGGGTGAAAAACTGTTTTTT. Its translation: CASRQQGAGEKLFF.

The chain couples TRBV3-1 (or the pseudogene TRBV3-2) to TRBJ2-2; D unclear. This CDR3 comprises 16 residues. Trimming pared 3 bases from V and 7 bases from J, leaving 18 bases between. Germline loops: CDR1 LGHDT, CDR2 YNNKEL (reference sequence). The CDR3 coding sequence is TGTGCCAGCAGCCACCCCTCGTGGTACTCAAACGGGGAGCTGTTTTTT. Its protein product is CASSHPSWYSNGELFF.

A single count supports this clone. V gene TRBV28 combines with J gene TRBJ1-1, with D unresolved. Germline V gene sequence: CDR1 MDHEN, CDR2 SYDVKM. The CDR3 runs to 11 residues. The V end was cut by 6 bases, the J end by 2 bases, with 4 bases between. In nucleotides, the CDR3 is TGTGCCAGCAGAAGAAACACTGAAGCTTTCTTT. This sequence encodes CASRRNTEAFF.

The V call is TRBV6-6, the J call TRBJ1-5; 8 positions match TRBD1. Germline-derived CDR1 and CDR2 are MNHNY and SVGAGI (reference sequence). The CDR3 has 14 amino acids. The V gene end was trimmed by 2 bases and the J gene end by 6 bases; junction bases not matched to a gene: 3. The CDR3 DNA reads as TGTGCCAGCAGTTACAGGACAGGGATTCAGCCCCAGCATTTT. It is translated as CASSYRTGIQPQHF.

V gene TRBV27 combines with J gene TRBJ1-3; D is uncertain. This CDR3 is 16 amino acids long. V was cut by 5 bases and J by 0 bases, with 14 bases left in between. Per the germline V gene, CDR1 is MNHEY and CDR2 is SMNVEV (reference sequence). The CDR3 reads CASSPRTPYSGNTIYF. The CDR3 DNA sequence: TGTGCCAGCAGTCCTCGAACACCTTACTCTGGAAACACCATATATTTT.

This chain joins TRBV3-1 (or the pseudogene TRBV3-2) and TRBJ2-2; D ambiguous. V shed 0 bases and J shed 4 bases, with 12 bases lying between them. The CDR3 contains 16 residues. Germline loops: CDR1 LGHDT, CDR2 YNNKEL (reference sequence). The CDR3 DNA sequence: TGTGCCAGCAGCCAAGAGGTGGCCGGTATCACCGGGGAGCTGTTTTTT. As protein: CASSQEVAGITGELFF.